This entry describes one T cell receptor beta chain. Antigen unknown. This specimen belongs to a study of response to subunit inactivated influenza vaccine. Whole-study results and caveats: It was suggested by the authors that few new T cells are recruited by each seasonal influenza vaccination.

The CDR3 extends over 17 amino acids. The germline gives CDR1 SGHAT, CDR2 FQNNGV. V lost 5 bases to trimming and J lost 4 bases, with 24 bases between them. From the RT-PCR reads, TCRdb called clonotypes with MiXCR, one entry per CDR3 protein. The data contain over 800,000 distinct CDR3 sequences, over 20% of them singletons. V is TRBV11-2 and J is TRBJ2-7; tentatively, D is TRBD1 (7 bases). The receptor was isolated from a man in his fifties or sixties who received an inactivated influenza vaccine. Material: PBMCs from blood, obtained 5 days after vaccination. In DNA form, the CDR3 reads TGTGCCAGCAGCCCGGGAGCCCTGGGACAGAGATTTTACGAGCAGTACTTC. Protein: CASSPGALGQRFYEQYF.